This TCR beta chain derives from a study of memory CD4+ T cells and cytomegalovirus serostatus. Notes on the study in general: CMV serostatus prediction reached median AUC approximately 0.95, or 0.91 with US-trained model. The CMV-associated TCR signature appears largely within the CD4+ memory repertoire. Of around 160 reported CMV TCRbeta sequences, some 70 were found in memory CD4+ repertoires.

Germline V gene lookup returns CDR1 SGHRS and CDR2 YFSETQ. This CDR3 is built from 14 residues. Trimming removed 7 bases from V and 5 bases from J; junction bases left unmatched: 8. The sort gate was single viable CD3+CD4+CD8-CD45RO+ cells for memory CD4+ T cells. With respect to this clone: What it binds is not known.

Source study methods: Out-of-frame sequences were removed, leaving about 2.2 million distinct TCRbeta sequences. The assay was immunoSEQ multiplex PCR, and TCRdb's table has in-frame clones only and misses some. V and J calls and clone size are those listed in that table; D and trimming were worked out from the DNA. The table shows about 92,000 clones, with under 90% occurring only once. The clonotype was recovered from an adult in good health and CMV-seropositive. Sequencing used memory CD4+ T cells from blood. The chain joins TRBV5-1 to TRBJ2-5; 10 bases map to TRBD2. The CDR3 coding sequence is TGCGCCAGCTGCCAGCGGGAGGGCCAGGAGACCCAGTACTTC. This gives the protein CASCQREGQETQYF.